A selection of T cell receptor beta chains follows, all from one sample in a study of blood T cell repertoires in COVID-19. Repertoires were generated with immunoSEQ multiplex PCR, while TCRdb's copy carries only in-frame clones and drops some. This table has roughly 320,000 clones, about 90% appearing once. The source material was peripheral blood. These receptors came from a woman in her 30s with COVID-19, enrolled during active disease. Both conserved end residues are trimmed from each CDR3. Fields, in order: clone size, V gene, J gene, CDR3 protein. Rows may omit the clone size; those that give it use once, few, many or a size class.

.,TRBV2,TRBJ1-6,ASGDLGSPLH
.,TRBV2,TRBJ2-5,ASRGTLQTQY
.,TRBV5-4,TRBJ2-1,ASSLAGLEHTEQF
few,TRBV19,TRBJ1-1,ASSIGTGTEAF
few,TRBV28,TRBJ1-3,ASRTTVNTIY
.,TRBV9,TRBJ2-2,ASIGTGELF
once,TRBV6-1,TRBJ1-2,ASSDRTGVGGYT
.,TRBV20-1,TRBJ1-1,SASDRETEAF
.,TRBV3-1/TRBV3-2,TRBJ2-5,ASSQGAAPETQY
.,TRBV5-4,TRBJ2-5,ASSLSGGQETQY
.,TRBV2,TRBJ1-2,ASRLTLQGEYGYT
once,TRBV7-9,TRBJ1-2,AGEGGPPPRGYT
once,TRBV4-1,TRBJ1-6,ASSRYGRDRGNSPLH
few,TRBV7-8,TRBJ2-3,ASSLARRGTDTQY
.,TRBV6-6,TRBJ1-4,ASSYQVTTNEKLF
.,TRBV20-1,TRBJ2-2,SATRTGELF
.,TRBV19,TRBJ2-3,ASRRSGAETDTQY
.,TRBV7-2,TRBJ1-1,ASSLIGQGTEAF
.,TRBV2,TRBJ1-4,ASSSYALTALNEKLF
.,TRBV5-5,TRBJ1-3,ASSLQNTIY
.,TRBV6-5,TRBJ2-7,ASLTRTGMGEQY
.,TRBV7-7,TRBJ2-5,ASSLSSQETQY
.,TRBV6-5,TRBJ1-1,ASSYSISLNTEAF
.,TRBV4-3,TRBJ2-5,ASSQGTSGTETQY
.,TRBV5-5,TRBJ1-2,ASSSYLSGIGYT
.,TRBV7-3,TRBJ1-1,ASSLLGGTSINTEAF
.,TRBV7-9,TRBJ1-6,ASSGPLWTGGGSPLH
.,TRBV28,TRBJ1-1,ASSSTGQGAF
.,TRBV5-4,TRBJ2-5,ASSSAGTGEETQY
.,TRBV27,TRBJ1-2,ASSFGRSYGYT
.,TRBV5-1,TRBJ1-6,ASSSLQNSPLH
.,TRBV14,TRBJ2-3,ASSQGLLAGVTDTQY
few,TRBV11-2,TRBJ2-7,ASSLARGQGEY
.,TRBV5-4,TRBJ1-1,ASSSRTGGTEAF
few,TRBV10-3,TRBJ1-1,AITSGQGARTEAF
.,TRBV7-9,TRBJ1-1,ASSPLEPGTEAF
once,TRBV29-1,TRBJ2-7,SVMTGKTYEQY
few,TRBV19,TRBJ1-3,DLVRVSGNTIY
.,TRBV5-8,TRBJ1-2,ASSQRTGMGGYT
.,TRBV3-1/TRBV3-2,TRBJ2-3,ASSLLATDTQY